Described below is a single T cell receptor (beta chain) sequence and its context. This sample stems from a study of early T cells in non-severe SARS-CoV-2 infection. Study as a whole: Sequencing of bulk RNA from unsorted whole blood was done, without chain pairing.

The germline CDR1 and CDR2 sequences are SQVTM and ANQGSEA. This CDR3 contains 10 residues. Trimming at V came to 4 bases and at J to 12 bases, leaving 2 bases not matched to a gene. Unique molecular identifiers were affixed to single, distinct cDNA molecules. Each CDR3 protein gets one entry after TCRdb re-called the 5' RACE reads with MiXCR. Counted here are 60,000 or so distinct CDR3 sequences, 14% to 15% occurring once; the ten biggest clones make up 8% to 10%. The J gene is TRBJ1-4, the V gene TRBV29-1; TRBD1 matches at 7 bases. The origin of this receptor is an adult who was a healthcare worker with PCR-confirmed SARS-CoV-2 infection or an uninfected control (not recorded which). Sequenced material: whole blood, taken at baseline. CDR3 DNA sequence: TGCAGCGTTGGACAGGGTCAACTGTTTTTT. Translation: CSVGQGQLFF.